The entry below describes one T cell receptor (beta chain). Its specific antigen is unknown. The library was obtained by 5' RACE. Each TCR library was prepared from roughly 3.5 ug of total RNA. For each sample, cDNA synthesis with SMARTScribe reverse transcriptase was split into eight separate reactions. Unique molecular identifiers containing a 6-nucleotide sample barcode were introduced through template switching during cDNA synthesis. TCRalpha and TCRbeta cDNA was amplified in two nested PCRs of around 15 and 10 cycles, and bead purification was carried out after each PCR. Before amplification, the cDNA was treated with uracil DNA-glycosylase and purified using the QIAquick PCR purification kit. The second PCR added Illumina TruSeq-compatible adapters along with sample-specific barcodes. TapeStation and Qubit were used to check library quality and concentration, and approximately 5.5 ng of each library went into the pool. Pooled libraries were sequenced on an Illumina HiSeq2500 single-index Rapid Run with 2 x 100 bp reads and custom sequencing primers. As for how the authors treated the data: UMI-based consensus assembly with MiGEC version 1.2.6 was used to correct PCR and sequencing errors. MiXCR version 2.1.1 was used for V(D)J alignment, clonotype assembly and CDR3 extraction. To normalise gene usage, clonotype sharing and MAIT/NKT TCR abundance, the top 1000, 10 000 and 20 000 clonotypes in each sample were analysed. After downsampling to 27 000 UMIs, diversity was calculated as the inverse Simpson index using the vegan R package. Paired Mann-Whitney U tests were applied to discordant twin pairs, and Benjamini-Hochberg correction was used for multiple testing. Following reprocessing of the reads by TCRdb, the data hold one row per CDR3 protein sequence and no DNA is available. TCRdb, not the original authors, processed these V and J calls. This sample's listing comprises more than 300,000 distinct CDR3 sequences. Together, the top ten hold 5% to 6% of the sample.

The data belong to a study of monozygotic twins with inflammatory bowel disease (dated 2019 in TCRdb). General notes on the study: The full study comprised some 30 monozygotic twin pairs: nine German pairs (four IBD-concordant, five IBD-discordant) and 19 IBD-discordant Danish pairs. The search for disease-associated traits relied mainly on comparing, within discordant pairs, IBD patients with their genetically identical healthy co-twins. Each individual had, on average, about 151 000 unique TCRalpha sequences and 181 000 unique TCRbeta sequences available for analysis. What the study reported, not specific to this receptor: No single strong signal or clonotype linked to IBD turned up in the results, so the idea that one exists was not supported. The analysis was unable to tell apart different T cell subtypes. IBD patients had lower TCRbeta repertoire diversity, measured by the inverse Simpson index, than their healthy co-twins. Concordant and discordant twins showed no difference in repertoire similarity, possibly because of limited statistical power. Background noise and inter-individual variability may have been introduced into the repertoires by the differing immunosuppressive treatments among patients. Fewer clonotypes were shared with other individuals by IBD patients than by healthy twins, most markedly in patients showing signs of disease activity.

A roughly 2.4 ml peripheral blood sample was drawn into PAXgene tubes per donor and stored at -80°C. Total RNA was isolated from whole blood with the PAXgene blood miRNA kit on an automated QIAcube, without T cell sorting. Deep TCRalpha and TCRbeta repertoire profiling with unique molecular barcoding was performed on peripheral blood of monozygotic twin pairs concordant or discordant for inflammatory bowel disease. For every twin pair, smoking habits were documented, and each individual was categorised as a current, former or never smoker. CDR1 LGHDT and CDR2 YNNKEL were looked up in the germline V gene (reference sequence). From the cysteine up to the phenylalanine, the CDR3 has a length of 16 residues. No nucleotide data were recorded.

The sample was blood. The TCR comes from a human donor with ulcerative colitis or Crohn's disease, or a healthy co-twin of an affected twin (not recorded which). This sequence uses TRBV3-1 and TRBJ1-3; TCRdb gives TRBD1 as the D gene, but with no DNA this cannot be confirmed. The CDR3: CASSQNDRFFMDTIYF.